A single sample gave rise to the 15 T cell receptor beta chains below, sequenced in a study of shared clonotypes between healthy human individuals. Measured with immunoSEQ multiplex PCR; TCRdb has only the in-frame clones, and not every one. This sample has 980,000 or so clones, with 76% found just once. The specimen sequenced was memory CD4+ T cells sorted from blood. The subset is: CD45RA-negative fraction. These receptors were collected from a man aged 18 to 35 in good health.

The chain recombines TRBV5-4 with TRBJ2-2, with 7 bases that match TRBD1. Germline V CDR1 and CDR2: SGHNT, YYREEE (reference sequence). The CDR3 extends over 14 amino acids. The J segment lost 5 bases and the V segment lost 5 bases, leaving 6 bases of the junction unmatched. In DNA, the CDR3 is TGTGCCAGCAGTTTACAGGGGCGGACCGGGGAGCTGTTTTTT. This codes for CASSLQGRTGELFF. The whole variable domain, filled in from reference TRBV5-4 and TRBJ2-2, reads ETGVTQSPTHLIKTRGQQVTLRCSSQSGHNTVSWYQQALGQGPQFIFQYYREEENGRGNFPPRFSGLQFPNYSSELNVNALELDDSALYLCASSLQGRTGELFFGEGSRLTVL.

Comments on this clone: Other DNA sequences from this sample encode an identical CDR3 as well. This chain links TRBV20-1 with TRBJ2-3, with D uncertain. This CDR3 contains 11 residues. In germline, CDR1 is DFQATT, CDR2 SNEGSKA (reference sequence). V was clipped by 6 bases and J by 1 base, with 5 bases between them. For the CDR3, the DNA is TGCAGTGCCACTGGCACAGATACGCAGTATTTT. The encoded protein is CSATGTDTQYF.

About this clone: Other DNA sequences within the sample encode an identical CDR3. This chain joins TRBV18 and TRBJ2-7; a possible D gene is TRBD1 (6 bases). The germline V and J ends were trimmed by 1 base and 3 bases, with 7 bases remaining between them. The CDR3 spans 13 residues. The V gene's germline CDR1 is KGHSH and CDR2 LQKENI. CDR3 coding DNA: TGTGCCAGCTCACCACAGACAGGCTACGAGCAGTACTTC. It translates to CASSPQTGYEQYF.

V is TRBV5-1 and J is TRBJ1-1; 7 bases fit TRBD1. The germline V gene encodes CDR1 SGHRS and CDR2 YFSETQ. Germline trimming cut 5 bases from V and 5 bases from J; bases unmatched to any gene: 9. This CDR3 comprises 14 residues. As DNA, the CDR3 is TGCGCCAGCAGAAACCGACAGGGAGGAACTGAAGCTTTCTTT. Encoded protein: CASRNRQGGTEAFF.

The genes are TRBV10-3 and TRBJ1-2; possible D gene TRBD1, 6 bases. The CDR3 is 14 residues long. The germline V and J ends were trimmed by 1 base and 5 bases, with 11 bases remaining between them. The germline V gene encodes CDR1 ENHRY and CDR2 SYGVKD. CDR3 residues: CAISELGQGYGYTF. The CDR3, as DNA: TGTGCCATCAGTGAGTTAGGGCAGGGGTATGGCTACACCTTC.

The rearrangement uses TRBV9 and TRBJ2-7; the D is unclear. This CDR3 is built from 15 residues. The germline V gene has CDR1 SGDLS and CDR2 YYNGEE. V lost 0 bases and J 3 bases, leaving 13 bases between the germline ends. The chain's CDR3 is CASSVGSDFSYEQYF. CDR3 DNA sequence: TGTGCCAGCAGCGTAGGGTCAGACTTTAGCTACGAGCAGTACTTC.

The chain employs TRBV7-3 and TRBJ2-3; a weak D match, TRBD2 (5 bases). V lost 6 bases and J 0 bases, leaving 10 bases between the germline ends. Per germline, CDR1 SGHTA and CDR2 FQGTGA. The length of the CDR3 is 14 residues. Here the CDR3 reads CASSISASTDTQYF. The CDR3 DNA reads as TGTGCCAGCAGTATTAGCGCTAGCACAGATACGCAGTATTTT.

This clone was counted a single time. The chain recombines TRBV4-3 with TRBJ1-6; D is possibly TRBD1 (6 bases). Looked up from germline, CDR1 is LGHNA and CDR2 is YSLEER. V was clipped by 4 bases and J by 7 bases, with 11 bases between them. The CDR3 consists of 14 residues. CDR3 residues: CASSPEGGNSPLHF. The CDR3 nucleotides read TGCGCCAGCAGCCCAGAGGGGGGCAATTCACCCCTCCACTTT.

The chain is built from TRBV7-2 and TRBJ2-5, with TRBD2 as a possible D gene (6 bases). Germline V lookup: CDR1 SGHTA, CDR2 FQGNSA. Between the trimmed V and J ends, which lost 5 bases and 5 bases, there was a span of 15 bases. This CDR3 contains 14 residues. The CDR3 DNA follows: TGTGCCAGCAGCCCTCTAGCGTCAGCGGAGACCCAGTACTTC. As protein: CASSPLASAETQYF.

This clone is a singleton in its sample. This chain joins TRBV10-3 and TRBJ2-1; 8 bases align to TRBD2. The trim removed 5 bases at V and 0 bases at J, leaving 3 bases unmatched. Germline V gene data show CDR1 as ENHRY and CDR2 as SYGVKD. The length of the CDR3 is 15 residues. The CDR3 bases are TGTGCCATCAGTCCCGCGGGAGGCTCCTACAATGAGCAGTTCTTC. Translating it yields CAISPAGGSYNEQFF.

The J gene is TRBJ2-1, the V gene TRBV6-6; unclear D gene. V shed 4 bases and J shed 9 bases, with 7 bases lying between them. Germline V gene sequence: CDR1 MNHNY, CDR2 SVGAGI (reference sequence). The CDR3 covers 11 residues. CDR3 residues: CASSLEVEQFF. CDR3 DNA: TGTGCCAGCAGTTTAGAGGTTGAGCAGTTCTTC.

The genes are TRBV18 and TRBJ2-3; D unresolved. This CDR3 has 14 amino acids. Germline V CDR1 and CDR2: KGHSH, LQKENI. Trimming left V 6 bases short and J 1 base short, with 11 bases between. CDR3: CASSALTGTDTQYF. The CDR3 coding sequence is TGTGCCAGCTCGGCTTTGACTGGCACAGATACGCAGTATTTT. The full variable domain, its missing parts supplied by reference TRBV18 and TRBJ2-3, is NAGVMQNPRHLVRRRGQEARLRCSPMKGHSHVYWYRQLPEEGLKFMVYLQKENIIDESGMPKERFSAEFPKEGPSILRIQQVVRGDSAAYFCASSALTGTDTQYFGPGTRLTVL.

The chain has TRBV6-5 and TRBJ2-3; 7 bases align to TRBD1. There are 13 residues in the CDR3. V lost 2 bases, J lost 8 bases, and 4 bases stayed unmatched. The germline V gene has CDR1 MNHEY and CDR2 SVGAGI. The CDR3: CASSYLDRATQYF. The CDR3 DNA reads TGTGCCAGCAGTTACCTAGACAGGGCTACGCAGTATTTT.

The rearrangement uses TRBV6-5 and TRBJ1-1; D not resolved. The germline CDR1 and CDR2 sequences are MNHEY and SVGAGI. V shed 0 bases and J shed 4 bases, with 6 bases lying between them. The CDR3 has 13 residues. Here the CDR3 DNA reads TGTGCCAGCAGTTACTCGTTAGGCACTGAAGCTTTCTTT. This encodes CASSYSLGTEAFF.

This clone has a handful of counts. The V gene is TRBV5-1, the J gene TRBJ2-2; 8 bases match TRBD1. Trimming removed 4 bases from V and 0 bases from J; junction bases left unmatched: 8. From germline, CDR1 is SGHRS and CDR2 YFSETQ. The CDR3 totals 17 residues. Here the CDR3 reads CASSPIAGGANTGELFF. CDR3 sequence (DNA): TGCGCCAGCAGCCCGATTGCAGGGGGCGCGAACACCGGGGAGCTGTTTTTT.